The sequence of this T cell receptor (beta chain) was determined in a study of blood T cells in healthy people across ages. Using a J-beta primer mix together with a sample-barcoded 5' primer, a second PCR was run for roughly 6 to 11 cycles. MiXCR, run by TCRdb on the 5' RACE reads, gives a single entry per CDR3 protein. This table has 730,000 or so distinct CDR3 sequences, approximately 40% appearing once. As to this clonotype: Its specificity is not known.

With 0 bases removed from V and 5 bases from J, the gap between germline ends came to 14 bases. This CDR3 has 15 amino acids. CDR1 is SGDLS and CDR2 is YYNGEE in the germline V gene. Broader study findings: Per million T cells, TCR beta diversity dropped about linearly as age rose.

Specimen: blood. The receptor was isolated from an elderly man in good health. The chain recombines TRBV9 with TRBJ2-5; D is perhaps TRBD1 (5 bases). This CDR3 is CASSVDEGVGETQYF. CDR3 bases: TGTGCCAGCAGCGTAGACGAAGGGGTCGGGGAGACCCAGTACTTC.